This passage covers 25 T cell receptor beta chains from one sample sequenced in a study of T cell changes during pregnancy in multiple sclerosis. Produced via immunoSEQ multiplex PCR; TCRdb's table is partial and in-frame only. The top ten hold around 8% of the sample, which has under 50,000 clones, 85% to 95% seen once. Material: CD8+ T cells from peripheral blood mononuclear cells, obtained in the third trimester of pregnancy. The receptors originated from a female donor with multiple sclerosis, enrolled in a pregnancy study.

This clone appeared a few times. The V and J genes are TRBV5-1 and TRBJ1-2, with 7 positions matching TRBD1. CDR1 and CDR2 from the germline V gene are SGHRS and YFSETQ. The CDR3 has 15 amino acids. J was trimmed by 5 bases and V by 3 bases; bases with no gene match: 10. The CDR3 DNA follows: TGCGCCAGCAGCTCTCAAGGACAGGTCGGGTATGGCTACACCTTC. Protein: CASSSQGQVGYGYTF. The full variable domain, its missing parts supplied by reference TRBV5-1 and TRBJ1-2, is KAGVTQTPRYLIKTRGQQVTLSCSPISGHRSVSWYQQTPGQGLQFLFEYFSETQRNKGNFPGRFSGRQFSNSRSEMNVSTLELGDSALYLCASSSQGQVGYGYTFGSGTRLTVV.

This clone was counted between two and nine times. V is TRBV19 and J is TRBJ1-4; D perhaps matches TRBD1 (5 bases). CDR3 size: 15 residues. V lost 11 bases, J lost 0 bases, and 16 bases lay in between. Germline V CDR1 and CDR2: LNHDA, SQIVND (reference sequence). For the CDR3, the DNA is TGTGCCTCCGCTCAGGGCCCTACAACTAATGAAAAACTGTTTTTT. Translation: CASAQGPTTNEKLFF.

The chain couples TRBV11-2 to TRBJ2-2; 7 bases align to TRBD2. Unmatched junction bases numbered 3, after V lost 1 base and J lost 1 base. Germline V gene lookup returns CDR1 SGHAT and CDR2 FQNNGV. This CDR3 is built from 16 residues. In DNA form, the CDR3 reads TGTGCCAGCAGCTTAGTAGTAGCGGGGAACACCGGGGAGCTGTTTTTT. Translating it yields CASSLVVAGNTGELFF.

CDR3 bases: TGTGCCAGCAGCGATCGGGACAGGGGACTTTACAATGAGCAGTTCTTC. This translates into CASSDRDRGLYNEQFF. The chain uses TRBV9 and TRBJ2-1; 10 bases align to TRBD1. The V segment lost 3 bases and the J segment 4 bases; nucleotides outside the gene matches: 7. Germline V gives CDR1 SGDLS, CDR2 YYNGEE. CDR3 length: 16 residues.

The rearrangement links TRBV7-6 to TRBJ1-1, with TRBD1 matching over 8 bases. This CDR3 contains 14 residues. Germline values: CDR1 SGHVS, CDR2 FNYEAQ. The V gene end was trimmed by 6 bases and the J gene end by 2 bases; junction bases not matched to a gene: 5. CDR3 DNA sequence: TGTGCCAGCAGTGAGACAGGGGCCAACACTGAAGCTTTCTTT. As protein: CASSETGANTEAFF.

The chain recombines TRBV6-4 with TRBJ1-2; 7 bases match TRBD1. CDR3 length equals 14 residues. Trimming at V came to 2 bases and at J to 2 bases, leaving 2 bases not matched to a gene. Germline CDR1 and CDR2: MRHNA and SNTAGT. The CDR3 DNA sequence: TGTGCCAGCAGTGACGGGGACAGCAACTATGGCTACACCTTC. It specifies CASSDGDSNYGYTF.

The table lists this clone with a count of one. The chain couples TRBV18 to TRBJ1-1; weak D call: TRBD1 (5 bases). The CDR3 is 13 residues long. Germline lookup yields CDR1 KGHSH and CDR2 LQKENI. V dropped 3 bases and J dropped 3 bases, with 8 bases sitting between them. The CDR3 DNA follows: TGTGCCAGCTCACCCGGGGGGGACACTGAAGCTTTCTTT. Amino acids: CASSPGGDTEAFF.

The gene calls are TRBV6-6 and TRBJ2-1; TRBD1 agrees at 9 bases. The germline V gene has CDR1 MNHNY and CDR2 SVGAGI (reference sequence). This CDR3 contains 16 residues. J was trimmed by 2 bases and V by 0 bases; bases with no gene match: 2. The CDR3 sequence: CASSYSGTGPYNEQFF. CDR3 sequence (DNA): TGTGCCAGCAGTTACTCTGGGACAGGGCCCTACAATGAGCAGTTCTTC.

This clone was seen just once. The chain combines TRBV9 with TRBJ2-1; 9 nucleotides match TRBD2. The CDR3 loop spans 16 amino acids. Per germline, CDR1 SGDLS and CDR2 YYNGEE. V dropped 3 bases and J dropped 0; count of bases not matched to a gene: 4. CDR3 protein: CASSAPAGGSYNEQFF. DNA for the CDR3: TGTGCCAGCAGCGCACCAGCGGGGGGCTCCTACAATGAGCAGTTCTTC.

This clone appeared once. J is TRBJ2-1 and V is TRBV9, with 7 positions matching TRBD2. Germline trimming cut 4 bases from V and 1 base from J; bases unmatched to any gene: 11. Germline-derived CDR1 and CDR2 are SGDLS and YYNGEE. The CDR3 loop spans 17 amino acids. The CDR3 DNA reads TGTGCCAGCAGCACCCCACTATGGGGGGGGTCCTACAATGAGCAGTTCTTC. Protein product: CASSTPLWGGSYNEQFF.

This sequence joins TRBV12-2 and TRBJ1-1; whether TRBD1, the table's D call, matches the DNA was not checked. TRBV12-2 is a pseudogene segment. The length of the CDR3 is 15 residues. The CDR3 loop is CASRLRGRGDTEAFF. The CDR3 DNA is TGTGCAAGTCGCTTGAGGGGCAGGGGCGACACTGAAGCTTTCTTT.

This chain's CDR3 is CASSQQRDSFDGYTF. CDR3 bases: TGTGCCAGCAGTCAACAAAGAGACTCGTTCGATGGCTACACCTTC. The chain joins TRBV6-5 to TRBJ1-2; D gene ambiguous. The CDR3 runs 15 residues. V lost 5 bases, J lost 6 bases, and 19 bases lay in between. Germline assignment: CDR1 MNHEY and CDR2 SVGAGI.

The CDR3 spells CASRTGGQEQFF. The CDR3 DNA is TGTGCCAGCAGGACAGGGGGTCAGGAACAGTTCTTC. V is TRBV13 and J is TRBJ2-1; 9 bases are shared with TRBD1. V shed 6 bases, J shed 13 bases, and the junction held 7 bases outside the gene matches. The CDR3 length is 12 residues. CDR1 and CDR2 from the germline V gene are PRHDT and FYEKMQ (reference sequence).

V usage is TRBV7-9 and J usage is TRBJ1-6; the match to TRBD1 covers 11 bases. V was pared by 3 bases and J by 7 bases, with 2 bases of the junction left unmatched. The CDR3 length is 15 residues. Germline V gene data show CDR1 as SEHNR and CDR2 as FQNEAQ (reference sequence). In nucleotides, the CDR3 is TGTGCCAGCAGCTTGGACAGGGGGCACAATTCACCCCTCCACTTT. Protein: CASSLDRGHNSPLHF.

The chain employs TRBV9 and TRBJ1-2; a weak D match, TRBD1 (5 bases). The CDR3 sequence is 13 residues long. Trimming cost V 4 bases and J 3 bases, with 10 bases left between them. Germline V gives CDR1 SGDLS, CDR2 YYNGEE. The CDR3 DNA follows: TGTGCCAGCAGCCCCTCGGGGGACTATGGCTACACCTTC. Translated, it gives CASSPSGDYGYTF.

The rearrangement joins TRBV6-1 to TRBJ1-5; 7 positions agree with TRBD1. The CDR3 is 18 amino acids. CDR1 is MNHNS and CDR2 is SASEGT in the germline V gene. With V trimmed by 0 bases and J by 1 base, 9 bases remained unmatched. The CDR3 is CASSEALIGGESNQPQHF. The CDR3 region has the DNA TGTGCCAGCAGTGAAGCGTTGATAGGGGGCGAGAGCAATCAGCCCCAGCATTTT.

Only one count was recorded for this clone. In DNA, the CDR3 is TGTGCCAGCAGTCCATCCTCGGGACAGGCCGCCTGGGAGCAGTACTTC. Its translation: CASSPSSGQAAWEQYF. This chain uses TRBV27 with TRBJ2-7, with 8 bases fitting TRBD1. The CDR3 totals 16 residues. V gave up 5 bases and J gave up 7 bases; unmatched junction bases: 16. The germline V gene encodes CDR1 MNHEY and CDR2 SMNVEV (reference sequence).

The rearrangement joins TRBV6-5 to TRBJ1-4; weak D call: TRBD1 (6 bases). V lost 0 bases, J lost 5 bases, and 10 bases lay in between. CDR1 MNHEY and CDR2 SVGAGI come from the germline V gene. The CDR3 is 15 amino acids. The CDR3, as DNA: TGTGCCAGCAGTTACTCGAATACAGGGAATGAAAAACTGTTTTTT. This translates into CASSYSNTGNEKLFF.

This CDR3 reads CASKTGFTNEKLFF. The CDR3 region has the DNA TGTGCCAGCAAAACAGGGTTCACTAATGAAAAACTGTTTTTT. The rearrangement joins TRBV27 to TRBJ1-4; possible D gene TRBD1, 6 bases. This CDR3 has 14 amino acids. Trimming took 7 bases from V and 2 from J, leaving 11 bases between them. The germline V gene encodes CDR1 MNHEY and CDR2 SMNVEV (reference sequence). Combining the CDR3 with reference TRBV27 and TRBJ1-4 gives the whole variable domain EAQVTQNPRYLITVTGKKLTVTCSQNMNHEYMSWYRQDPGLGLRQIYYSMNVEVTDKGDVPEGYKVSRKEKRNFPLILESPSPNQTSLYFCASKTGFTNEKLFFGSGTQLSVL.

CDR3 coding DNA: TGTGCCAGCAGCGTAAGCGGGGCACCCACAGATACGCAGTATTTT. Translation: CASSVSGAPTDTQYF. The gene calls are TRBV9 and TRBJ2-3, with 7 bases aligning to TRBD2. Trimming at V came to 1 base and at J to 2 bases, leaving 4 bases not matched to a gene. CDR3 length: 15 residues. In germline, CDR1 is SGDLS, CDR2 YYNGEE.

This clone was observed a single time. V and J are TRBV7-6 and TRBJ2-1, with 8 bases matching TRBD2. The CDR3 extends over 16 amino acids. Germline CDR1 SGHVS, CDR2 FNYEAQ. The ends lost 5 bases at V and 2 bases at J; junction bases unmatched: 8. The CDR3 spells CASSLIVGGAYNEQFF. The CDR3 DNA is TGTGCCAGCAGCCTCATCGTCGGGGGGGCCTACAATGAGCAGTTCTTC.

This chain uses TRBV9 with TRBJ2-1, with TRBD2 matching 8 bases. Germline loops: CDR1 SGDLS, CDR2 YYNGEE. V was clipped by 0 bases and J by 2 bases; unmatched bases: 4. The CDR3 has 16 residues. Written as DNA, the CDR3 is TGTGCCAGCAGCGTAGTCGACGGGGGGGCCTACAATGAGCAGTTCTTC. Protein: CASSVVDGGAYNEQFF.

This chain links TRBV16 with TRBJ2-3; D possibly corresponds to TRBD2 (5 bases). From germline, CDR1 is KGHSY and CDR2 FQNENV. CDR3 length: 14 residues. V dropped 6 bases and J dropped 2 bases, with 12 bases sitting between them. CDR3 coding DNA: TGTGCCAGCAGAGGGAGCGGATCCACAGATACGCAGTATTTT. Residues: CASRGSGSTDTQYF. The full variable domain, completed using reference TRBV16 and TRBJ2-3, is GEEVAQTPKHLVRGEGQKAKLYCAPIKGHSYVFWYQQVLKNEFKFLISFQNENVFDETGMPKERFSAKCLPNSPCSLEIQATKLEDSAVYFCASRGSGSTDTQYFGPGTRLTVL.

The chain uses TRBV13 and TRBJ2-7, with TRBD1 matching 11 bases. Germline V gives CDR1 PRHDT, CDR2 FYEKMQ (reference sequence). The CDR3 has 14 amino acids. V was clipped by 5 bases and J by 3 bases; unmatched bases: 3. The CDR3 protein is CASSPGTGGYEQYF. CDR3 in DNA: TGTGCCAGCAGCCCTGGGACAGGGGGCTACGAGCAGTACTTC.

The J gene is TRBJ2-1, the V gene TRBV9; D is possibly TRBD2 (6 bases). CDR3 size: 16 residues. Looked up from germline, CDR1 is SGDLS and CDR2 is YYNGEE. The germline V and J ends were trimmed by 3 bases and 7 bases, with 20 bases remaining between them. The CDR3 region is CASSESPIGGRNEQFF. The CDR3 bases are TGTGCCAGCAGCGAGTCACCGATCGGGGGTAGGAATGAGCAGTTCTTC.